This entry is about one T cell receptor (beta chain). This entry belongs to a study of T cell responses to AZD1222 COVID-19 vaccine. The V gene's germline CDR1 is SNHLY and CDR2 FYNNEI. This CDR3 contains 13 residues. Deletions cut 6 bases from V and 8 bases from J, with 11 bases between. Produced via immunoSEQ multiplex PCR; TCRdb's table is partial and in-frame only. The sample lists fewer than 150,000 clones, 90% occurring once. The J gene is TRBJ1-6, the V gene TRBV2, with D possibly matching TRBD1 (5 bases). This TCR came from an adult who received the AZD1222 COVID-19 vaccine. The sample in question was peripheral blood, obtained 28 days after the second AZD1222 dose. CDR3 region: CASRVRDDSPLHF. The CDR3 nucleotides are TGTGCCAGCAGGGTCAGGGATGATTCACCCCTCCACTTT.